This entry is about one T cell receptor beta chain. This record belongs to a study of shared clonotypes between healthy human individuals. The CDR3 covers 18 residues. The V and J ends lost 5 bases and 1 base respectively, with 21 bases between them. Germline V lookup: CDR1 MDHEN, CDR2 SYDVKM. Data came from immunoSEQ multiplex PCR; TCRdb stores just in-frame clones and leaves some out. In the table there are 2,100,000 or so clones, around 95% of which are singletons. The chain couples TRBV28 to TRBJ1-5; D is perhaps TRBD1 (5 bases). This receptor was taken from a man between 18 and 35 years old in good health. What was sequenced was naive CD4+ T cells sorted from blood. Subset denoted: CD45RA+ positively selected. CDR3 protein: CASSPLGGGRESNQPQHF. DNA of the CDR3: TGTGCCAGCAGTCCCCTTGGGGGGGGAAGGGAGAGCAATCAGCCCCAGCATTTT.